This T cell receptor (beta chain) was found in a study of beta chain features in type 1 diabetes. Whole-study results and caveats: Sampled from patients, naive, central memory and Treg TCRB repertoires appeared more similar than those sampled from healthy donors. People with Type 1 diabetes carried modestly yet significantly shorter TCRB CDR3s in all four CD4+ subsets.

CDR1 and CDR2 from the germline V gene are SGHNT and YYREEE (reference sequence). V lost 6 bases, J lost 0 bases, and 12 bases lay in between. The CDR3 extends over 14 amino acids. With regard to this clone: Its antigen is not identified.

The study reverse transcribed the entire isolated RNA, so it sequenced expressed TCRB transcripts. Repertoires were generated with immunoSEQ multiplex PCR, while TCRdb's copy carries only in-frame clones and drops some. The sample lists about 340,000 clones; approximately 12% were seen once. Sequenced: naive CD4+ T cells from blood. This chain links TRBV5-4 with TRBJ1-2; D call uncertain. This clonotype was sampled from a woman aged 18-35 years with type 1 diabetes. The CDR3 here is CASTLAGSNYGYTF. CDR3 sequence (DNA): TGTGCCAGCACCCTAGCGGGCTCTAACTATGGCTACACCTTC.